This TCR beta chain was profiled in a study of blood T cell repertoires in COVID-19 (dated by TCRdb to the early 2020s). Context from the whole study: The collaborator samples originated in the United States, Italy and Spain and spanned the acute and convalescent phases of COVID-19. Where HLA class I and class II types were available, the types were taken from metadata supplied by the sample provider, not from assay-based typing. The repertoires were made available in a free public database intended to serve as a resource for research on the immune response to SARS-CoV-2. The dataset comprised deeply sampled blood TCRbeta repertoires from subjects exposed to, actively infected with, or recovered from COVID-19. The prospective study material was composed of cDNA or gDNA derived from T cells, B-cell-depleted T cells, or PBMCs. The samples were drawn from two sources: the first 160 participants of the ongoing ImmuneRACE study, and over 950 subjects contributed by 6 global collaborators. A de-identified subject ID, COVID-19 status, age in years and sex were almost always included in the sample metadata.

This clone was recorded only once. No antigen is known for it. Base qualities are not recorded, but no much larger clone differs from it by a single base. TCRbeta CDR3 regions were amplified from genomic DNA by means of the immunoSEQ Assay, a bias-controlled multiplex PCR. The study's processing was this. The number of nucleated cells in each sample was estimated from the amplification of reference gene primers within the assay. Sequence reads were collapsed and filtered to measure the absolute abundance of every unique TCRbeta CDR3 rearrangement. For each sample, productive Simpson clonality was calculated as the square root of Simpson's diversity index across productive rearrangements. Not all clones reach the TCRdb copy of this immuneACCESS table, which keeps in-frame sequences only. Checked studies attribute under half of the gap to unresolved V genes and leave the rest unexplained. The V and J calls and clone size are taken from that table; D and trimming were inferred from the DNA. The sample profile shows roughly 250,000 clones; 65% to 90% of them were found once. Around 3% of the sample is in the top ten clones.

Each collaborating institution followed its own protocols to collect whole blood in K2EDTA tubes. For TCRbeta analysis, collaborators shipped samples as frozen whole blood, isolated PBMCs, or DNA extracted from either of those sample types. Overall results and qualifications from the work: How much clinical and demographic metadata was included differed by source and by participant, and the metadata was provided uncurated.

Trimming costs V 8 bases and J 3 bases, and their ends lie 11 bases apart. CDR1 and CDR2 (LNHDA, SQIVND) derive from the germline V gene (reference sequence). Including the terminal cysteine and phenylalanine, the CDR3 comprises 13 residues. Kept here is only the CDR3 DNA, which spans 39 bases and is read in frame from base 1. This sequence uses TRBV19 and TRBJ1-3, with TRBD1 perhaps the D gene, on 6 matching bases. This TCR derives from a woman aged 55 to 70 with active or convalescent COVID-19. Sequencing was done on a sample of peripheral blood. At the DNA level, the sequence is TGTGCCAGTGCTCAGACAGGTGGAAACACCATATATTTT. Translated, it gives CASAQTGGNTIYF. Extended through the reference TRBV19 and TRBJ1-3 proteins, this CDR3 yields the full variable domain: DGGITQSPKYLFRKEGQNVTLSCEQNLNHDAMYWYRQDPGQGLRLIYYSQIVNDFQKGDIAEGYSVSREKKESFPLTVTSAQKNPTAFYLCASAQTGGNTIYFGEGSWLTVV.